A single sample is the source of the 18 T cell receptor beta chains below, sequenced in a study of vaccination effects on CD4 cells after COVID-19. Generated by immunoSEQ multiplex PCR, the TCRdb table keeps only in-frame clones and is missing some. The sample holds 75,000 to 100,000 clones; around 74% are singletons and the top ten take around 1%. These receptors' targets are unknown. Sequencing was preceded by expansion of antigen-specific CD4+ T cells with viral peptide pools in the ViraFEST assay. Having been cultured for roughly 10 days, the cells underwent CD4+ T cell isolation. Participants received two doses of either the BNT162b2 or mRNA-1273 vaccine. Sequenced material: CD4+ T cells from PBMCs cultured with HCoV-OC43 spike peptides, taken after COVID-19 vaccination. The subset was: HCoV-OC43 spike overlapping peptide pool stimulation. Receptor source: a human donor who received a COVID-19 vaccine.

CDR3 DNA: TGTGCCTGGAGACCGCCGGGACTAGCGAGCACAGATACGCAGTATTTT. Translation: CAWRPPGLASTDTQYF. The rearrangement uses TRBV30 and TRBJ2-3; 10 bases map to TRBD2. The CDR3 consists of 16 residues. The trim removed 3 bases at V and 0 bases at J, leaving 6 bases unmatched. Germline V CDR1 and CDR2: GTSNPN, SVGIG (reference sequence). The full variable domain, in which reference TRBV30 and TRBJ2-3 provide the parts outside the CDR3, is SQTIHQWPATLVQPVGSPLSLECTVEGTSNPNLYWYRQAAGRGLQLLFYSVGIGQISSEVPQNLSASRPQDRQFILSSKKLLLSDSGFYLCAWRPPGLASTDTQYFGPGTRLTVL.

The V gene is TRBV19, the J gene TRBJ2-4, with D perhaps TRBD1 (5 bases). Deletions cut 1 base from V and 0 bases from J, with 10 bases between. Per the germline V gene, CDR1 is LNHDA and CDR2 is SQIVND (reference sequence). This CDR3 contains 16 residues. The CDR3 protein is CASSIVDRVAKNIQYF. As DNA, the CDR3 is TGTGCCAGTAGTATAGTCGACAGAGTAGCCAAAAACATTCAGTACTTC.

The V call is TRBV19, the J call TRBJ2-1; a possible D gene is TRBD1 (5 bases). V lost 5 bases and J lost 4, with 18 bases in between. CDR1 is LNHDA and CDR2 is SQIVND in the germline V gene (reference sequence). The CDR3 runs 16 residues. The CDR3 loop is CASSRLGRVEYNEQFF. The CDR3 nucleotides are TGTGCCAGTAGTCGTCTGGGCAGGGTGGAATACAATGAGCAGTTCTTC. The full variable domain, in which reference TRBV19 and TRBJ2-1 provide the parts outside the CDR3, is DGGITQSPKYLFRKEGQNVTLSCEQNLNHDAMYWYRQDPGQGLRLIYYSQIVNDFQKGDIAEGYSVSREKKESFPLTVTSAQKNPTAFYLCASSRLGRVEYNEQFFGPGTRLTVL.

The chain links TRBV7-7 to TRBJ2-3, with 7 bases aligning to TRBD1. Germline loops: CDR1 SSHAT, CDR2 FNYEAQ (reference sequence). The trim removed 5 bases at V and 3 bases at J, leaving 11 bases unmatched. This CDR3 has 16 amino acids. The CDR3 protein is CASSQNPGQSTDTQYF. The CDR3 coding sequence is TGTGCCAGCAGCCAGAATCCGGGACAGTCGACAGATACGCAGTATTTT.

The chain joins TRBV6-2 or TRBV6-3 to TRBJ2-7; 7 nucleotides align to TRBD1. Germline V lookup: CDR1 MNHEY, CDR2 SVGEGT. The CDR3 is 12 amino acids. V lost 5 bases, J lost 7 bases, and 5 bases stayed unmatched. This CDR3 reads CASSRQGREQYV. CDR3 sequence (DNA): TGTGCCAGCAGTCGACAGGGAAGGGAGCAGTACGTC.

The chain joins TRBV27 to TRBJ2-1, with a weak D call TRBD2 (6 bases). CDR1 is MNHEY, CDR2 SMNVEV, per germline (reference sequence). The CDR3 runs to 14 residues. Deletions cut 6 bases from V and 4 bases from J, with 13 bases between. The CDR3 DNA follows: TGTGCCAGCAGCTCTCCGGGACTGTACAATGAGCAGTTCTTC. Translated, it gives CASSSPGLYNEQFF.

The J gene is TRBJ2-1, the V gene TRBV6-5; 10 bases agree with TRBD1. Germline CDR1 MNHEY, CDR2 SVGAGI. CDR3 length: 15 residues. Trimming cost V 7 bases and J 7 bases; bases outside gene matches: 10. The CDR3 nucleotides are TGTGCCAGCACGGGTTGGACAGGGGGACCAAATGAGCAGTTCTTC. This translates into CASTGWTGGPNEQFF.

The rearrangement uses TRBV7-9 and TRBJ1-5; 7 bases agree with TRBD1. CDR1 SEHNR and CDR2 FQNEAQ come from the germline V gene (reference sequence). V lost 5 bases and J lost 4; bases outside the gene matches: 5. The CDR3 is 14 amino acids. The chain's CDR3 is CASSGVGQNQPQHF. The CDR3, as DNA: TGTGCCAGCAGCGGGGTGGGACAGAATCAGCCCCAGCATTTT.

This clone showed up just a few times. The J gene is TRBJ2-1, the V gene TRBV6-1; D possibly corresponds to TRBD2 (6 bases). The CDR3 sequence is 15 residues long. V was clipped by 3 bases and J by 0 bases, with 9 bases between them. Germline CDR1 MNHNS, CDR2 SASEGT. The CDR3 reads CASSDGGTSYNEQFF. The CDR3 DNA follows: TGTGCCAGCAGTGACGGAGGGACCTCCTACAATGAGCAGTTCTTC.

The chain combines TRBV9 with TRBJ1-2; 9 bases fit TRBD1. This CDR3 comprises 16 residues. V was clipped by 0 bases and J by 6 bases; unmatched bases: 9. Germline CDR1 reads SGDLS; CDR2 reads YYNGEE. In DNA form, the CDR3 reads TGTGCCAGCAGCGTAGTTGCACAGGGGGCGTCCCATGGCTACACCTTC. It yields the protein CASSVVAQGASHGYTF.

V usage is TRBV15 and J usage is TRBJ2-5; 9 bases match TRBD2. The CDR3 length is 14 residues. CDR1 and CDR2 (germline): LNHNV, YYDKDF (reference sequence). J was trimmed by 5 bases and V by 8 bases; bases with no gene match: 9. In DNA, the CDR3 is TGTGCCACCGGTTATAGCGGGGGAGGTGAGACCCAGTACTTC. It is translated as CATGYSGGGETQYF.

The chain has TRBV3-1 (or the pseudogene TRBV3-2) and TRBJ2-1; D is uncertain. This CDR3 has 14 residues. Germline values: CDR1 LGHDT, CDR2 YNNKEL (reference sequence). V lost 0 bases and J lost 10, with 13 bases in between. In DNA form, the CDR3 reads TGTGCCAGCAGCCAAGATCAGAATCCAAGGGAGCAGTTCTTC. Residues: CASSQDQNPREQFF.

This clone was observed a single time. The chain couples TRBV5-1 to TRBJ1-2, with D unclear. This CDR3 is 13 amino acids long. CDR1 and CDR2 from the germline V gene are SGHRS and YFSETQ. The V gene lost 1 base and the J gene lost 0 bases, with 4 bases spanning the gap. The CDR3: CASSLSSNYGYTF. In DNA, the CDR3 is TGCGCCAGCAGCTTGTCCTCTAACTATGGCTACACCTTC.

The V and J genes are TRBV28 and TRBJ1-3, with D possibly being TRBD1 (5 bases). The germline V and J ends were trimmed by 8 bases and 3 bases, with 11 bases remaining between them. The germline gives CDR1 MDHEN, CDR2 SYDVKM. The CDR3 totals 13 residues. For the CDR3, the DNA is TGTGCCAGCGGGGGGATTAATGGAAACACCATATATTTT. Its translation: CASGGINGNTIYF.

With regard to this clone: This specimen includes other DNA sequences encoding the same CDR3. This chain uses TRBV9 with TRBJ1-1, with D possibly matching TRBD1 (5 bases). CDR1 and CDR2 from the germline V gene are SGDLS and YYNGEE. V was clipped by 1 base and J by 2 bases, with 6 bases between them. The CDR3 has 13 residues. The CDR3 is CASSVQGNTEAFF. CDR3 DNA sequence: TGTGCCAGCAGCGTACAGGGAAACACTGAAGCTTTCTTT.

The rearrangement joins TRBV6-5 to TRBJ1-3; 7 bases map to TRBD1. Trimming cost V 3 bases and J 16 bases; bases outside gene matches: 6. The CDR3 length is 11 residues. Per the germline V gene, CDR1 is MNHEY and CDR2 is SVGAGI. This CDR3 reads CASSYLGQEYF. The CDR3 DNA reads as TGTGCCAGCAGTTATCTTGGACAGGAGTATTTT.

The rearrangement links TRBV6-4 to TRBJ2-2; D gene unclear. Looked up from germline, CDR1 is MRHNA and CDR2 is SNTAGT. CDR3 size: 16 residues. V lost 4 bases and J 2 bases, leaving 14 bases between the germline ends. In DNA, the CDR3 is TGTGCCAGCAGTGGAGTGGGCCGAGCTAACACCGGGGAGCTGTTTTTT. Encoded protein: CASSGVGRANTGELFF.

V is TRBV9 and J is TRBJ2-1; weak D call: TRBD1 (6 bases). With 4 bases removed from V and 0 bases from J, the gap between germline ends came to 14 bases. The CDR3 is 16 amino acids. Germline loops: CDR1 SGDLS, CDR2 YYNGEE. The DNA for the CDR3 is TGTGCCAGCAGCTTCAGCACAGGGAGCTCCTACAATGAGCAGTTCTTC. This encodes CASSFSTGSSYNEQFF.